This paragraph reports one TCR beta chain. TCRdb's copy holds only in-frame clones and misses some; the assay was immunoSEQ multiplex PCR. The sample consists of about 380,000 clones, around 95% of them appearing once. Germline CDR1 and CDR2: MNHNS and SASEGT. The V end lost 8 bases, the J end lost 0 bases, and 11 bases lay between the germline ends. This CDR3 has 14 residues. This record belongs to a study of shared T cell receptors in the human thymus. This sequence originates from a human donor. The sample comprised thymocytes. This chain connects TRBV6-1 to TRBJ1-3; D remains ambiguous. CDR3 sequence reads: CASSFQVSGNTIYF. The CDR3 DNA follows: TGTGCCAGCTCTTTCCAGGTCTCTGGAAACACCATATATTTT.